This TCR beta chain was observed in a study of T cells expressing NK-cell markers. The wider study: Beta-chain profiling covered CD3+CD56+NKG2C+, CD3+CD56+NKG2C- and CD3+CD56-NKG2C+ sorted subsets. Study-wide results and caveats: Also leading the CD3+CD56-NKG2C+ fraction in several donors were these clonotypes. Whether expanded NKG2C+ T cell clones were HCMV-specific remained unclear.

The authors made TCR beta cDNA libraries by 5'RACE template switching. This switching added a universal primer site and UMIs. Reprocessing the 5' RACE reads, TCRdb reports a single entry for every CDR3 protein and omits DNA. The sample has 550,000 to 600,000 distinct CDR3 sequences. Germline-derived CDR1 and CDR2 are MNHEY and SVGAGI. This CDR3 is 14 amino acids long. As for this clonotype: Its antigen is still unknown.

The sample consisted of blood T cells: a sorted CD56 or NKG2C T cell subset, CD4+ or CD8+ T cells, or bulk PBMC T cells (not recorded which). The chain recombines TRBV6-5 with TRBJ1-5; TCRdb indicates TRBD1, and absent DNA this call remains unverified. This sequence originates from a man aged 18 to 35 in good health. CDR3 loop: CASGGASSNQPQHF.